Sequencing of this TCR beta chain was carried out in a study of T cell responses to AZD1222 COVID-19 vaccine (dated by TCRdb to about 2021). Study-level background: TCR sequencing covered approximately 230 trial participants: around 210 given two doses of AZD1222 and 26 given two doses of MenACWY control vaccine. Enrollment into the trials was organized by age into subgroups of 18-55, 56-69 and 70-plus years, and those subgroups contained approximately 150, 30 and 60 TCR-sequenced participants, respectively. Results the study describes overall, beyond this receptor: The vaccine-associated CD4 TCRs covered the entire spike protein, and the dominant responses fell in regions 160-218 and 743-854. Because no day 14 peak-response samples were available, repertoires were characterized only after the peak T cell response. The 56-69-year group was small, and its depth increase did not reach significance, likely because of low power. After two AZD1222 doses, spike-specific TCR breadth and depth were significantly higher than at day 0 and than in MenACWY recipients. Epitopes outside the regions mutated in the B.1.351 and B.1.1.7 variants were reportedly recognized by nearly half of the unique spike-specific TCRs. Only a handful of AZD1222 recipients were SARS-CoV-2 seropositive at baseline, limiting conclusions about previously exposed vaccinees. Participants were mostly white British and included more females than males, and it was suggested by the authors that clonal diversity may have been underestimated.

Concerning this clone itself: Its cognate antigen has yet to be identified. The input lacks base qualities; no much larger clone sits a single base away. Other DNA sequences in the same sample also yield this CDR3.

The V end gives up 2 bases and the J end 7 bases, leaving 1 base in the junction not matched to a gene. The CDR3 has 12 amino acids, counting the end cysteine and phenylalanine. The entry retains the CDR3 DNA only, 36 bases that are in frame from base 1. The germline V gene (reference sequence) sets CDR1 to GTSNPN and CDR2 to SVGIG. The CDR3 regions of human TCRbeta chains were analyzed by immunosequencing. The study's own analysis went as follows. TCRs in the repertoires were matched against a reference library of SARS-CoV-2-specific TCRs that had been generated with the MIRA antigen-specificity platform. Breadth meant the fraction of unique TCRs that were SARS-CoV-2-associated, whereas depth meant the fraction of total T cells that were SARS-CoV-2-associated. Using the MIRA data, every spike-specific TCR was mapped to the spike region that the TCR reacted to and assigned to either a CD4 or a CD8 class. Log10-transformed breadth and depth values were compared by one-way ANOVA with Sidak's multiple comparisons tests. Entries here come from immuneACCESS through TCRdb and include only in-frame sequences with V and J called. Some clones fail to appear in such tables; in the studies checked, an unresolved V gene covers under half of the shortfall, and the cause of the remainder is unknown. V and J calls and clone size follow that table, whereas D and trimming were derived from the DNA. Here the sample has some 170,000 clones; 90% to 95% occur a single time. The ten biggest clones cover approximately 5.5% of the sample.

Interpreted using the paper, the time point label stands for: about 28 days (+/-7) after the second vaccine dose. AZD1222 recipients with second doses at about 4 weeks or about 12 weeks were pooled, because spike-specific TCR depth and breadth did not differ between schedules. Vaccinee samples were obtained from the UK trials COV001 and COV002, which included a single-blind randomized controlled phase 2/3 trial of AZD1222 (ChAdOx1 nCoV-19) in healthy adults. For TCRbeta chain sequencing, PBMC samples from trial participants were taken at day 0 and at day 28 after the second dose. The chain is encoded by TRBV30 joined to TRBJ1-2; TRBD1 lines up with 10 middle nucleotides. The sample in question was peripheral blood, obtained 28 days after the second AZD1222 dose. The sequence was obtained from an adult who received the AZD1222 COVID-19 vaccine. The CDR3 has the sequence CAWSRDRGGYTF. The DNA sequence reads TGTGCCTGGAGTAGGGACAGGGGTGGCTACACCTTC.